This T cell receptor (beta chain) derives from a study of post-analysis software for immune sequencing data. Unique-molecular-identifier-tagged TCR beta cDNA libraries were used. Starting from approximately 1 to 10 million T cells, the study yielded approximately 500,000 cDNA molecules. One entry per CDR3 protein, called by TCRdb with MiXCR from the PCR reads. The sample has about half a million distinct CDR3 sequences; 34% are singletons. Remarks on this clonotype: Its specificity is not known.

Whole-study findings and limits: Samples prepared in the same batch strongly co-clustered by F measure. Among 5 or 6 TRBV segments more frequent in patients than controls were TRBV5-6, TRBV5-1 and TRBV20-1.

CDR3 size: 15 residues. Germline values: CDR1 SGHRS, CDR2 YFSETQ. V lost 4 bases and J lost 9; bases outside the gene matches: 12. The rearrangement uses TRBV5-1 and TRBJ2-1; 8 bases align to TRBD2. Sequenced sample: blood. This TCR was recovered from a girl aged 2-17 years with multiple sclerosis. The CDR3 sequence is CASSGAGGALGEQFF. Here the CDR3 DNA reads TGCGCCAGCAGCGGCGCCGGGGGGGCCTTAGGTGAGCAGTTCTTC.